This T cell receptor beta chain was retrieved from a study of vaccination effects on CD4 cells after COVID-19. Of note for this clone: Its antigen remains unknown.

Pools of viral peptides were used by the ViraFEST assay to expand antigen-specific CD4+ T cells ahead of sequencing. Researchers isolated CD4+ T cells once approximately ten days of culture had elapsed. Nucleocapsid antibodies stayed negative before and after vaccination, showing no earlier SARS-CoV-2 infection. Cultures of over 1.5 million PBMC per well contained around 10 IU/ml IL-2 plus 10 ug/ml peptides. Measured with immunoSEQ multiplex PCR; TCRdb has only the in-frame clones, and not every one. The table lists approximately 74,000 clones, approximately 74% of them singletons, with 2.5% to 3.5% in the top ten. The sample was CD4+ T cells from PBMCs cultured with HCoV-NL63 spike peptides, taken before COVID-19 vaccination. This receptor was obtained from a human donor who received a COVID-19 vaccine.

CDR3 bases: TGTGCCAGCAGCCCCGGTCGCACAGATACGCAGTATTTT. Its protein is CASSPGRTDTQYF. This chain joins TRBV7-3 and TRBJ2-3; D unresolved. Germline V gene data show CDR1 as SGHTA and CDR2 as FQGTGA. The CDR3 sequence is 13 residues long. V was pared by 5 bases and J by 1 base, with 7 bases between. Combining the CDR3 with reference TRBV7-3 and TRBJ2-3 gives the whole variable domain GAGVSQTPSNKVTEKGKYVELRCDPISGHTALYWYRQSLGQGPEFLIYFQGTGAADDSGLPNDRFFAVRPEGSVSTLKIQRTERGDSAVYLCASSPGRTDTQYFGPGTRLTVL.